Listed here are 32 T cell receptor beta chains from one sample, sequenced in a study of T cell responses to AZD1222 COVID-19 vaccine. The method was immunoSEQ multiplex PCR; TCRdb's version includes in-frame clones alone and lacks a portion of them. The table includes about 160,000 clones, about 91% detected once. Sequencing was performed on peripheral blood, taken on day 0 of MenACWY control vaccination. The receptors were gathered from an adult in good health.

V and J are TRBV7-3 and TRBJ2-2; 7 nucleotides line up with TRBD1. Germline-derived CDR1 and CDR2 are SGHTA and FQGTGA. The CDR3 consists of 18 residues. J was trimmed by 1 base and V by 2 bases; bases with no gene match: 10. As DNA, the CDR3 is TGTGCCAGCAGCTTAGGCGGGCCGACAGGGTTGAACACCGGGGAGCTGTTTTTT. Protein sequence: CASSLGGPTGLNTGELFF.

The gene calls are TRBV7-2 and TRBJ2-7, with 7 bases lining up with TRBD1. Germline V gene sequence: CDR1 SGHTA, CDR2 FQGNSA. The CDR3 totals 14 residues. Trimming cost V 6 bases and J 0 bases; bases outside gene matches: 5. The CDR3 loop reads CASSSGGSSYEQYF. DNA for the CDR3: TGTGCCAGCAGTTCAGGGGGAAGCTCCTACGAGCAGTACTTC.

This chain links TRBV5-6 with TRBJ1-2; TRBD1 aligns across 12 bases. Per the germline V gene, CDR1 is SGHDT and CDR2 is YYEEEE. Trimming removed 4 bases from V and 8 bases from J; junction bases left unmatched: 15. There are 17 residues in the CDR3. CDR3 coding DNA: TGTGCCAGCAGCGACCGGGACAGGGGGCGCTTCGGGGAGGGCTACACCTTC. Translation gives CASSDRDRGRFGEGYTF.

The chain has TRBV27 and TRBJ1-1; the match to TRBD1 covers 8 bases. The junction had 0 bases not matched to a gene; V was cut back by 5 bases and J by 1 base. This CDR3 has 13 residues. CDR1 and CDR2 from the germline V gene are MNHEY and SMNVEV (reference sequence). The CDR3 here is CASSGQGNTEAFF. The DNA for the CDR3 is TGTGCCAGCAGTGGACAGGGGAACACTGAAGCTTTCTTT.

A single count supports this clone. The chain combines TRBV6-5 with TRBJ1-3; D is unclear. V dropped 8 bases and J dropped 0 bases, with 14 bases sitting between them. This CDR3 region has 15 residues. Germline lookup yields CDR1 MNHEY and CDR2 SVGAGI. CDR3 loop: CASRQNPFSGNTIYF. The CDR3 DNA reads TGTGCCAGCCGCCAGAATCCCTTCTCTGGAAACACCATATATTTT.

This rearrangement joins TRBV24-1 to TRBJ2-1; TRBD1 aligns across 9 bases. Germline values: CDR1 KGHDR, CDR2 SFDVKD. The CDR3 consists of 14 residues. Trimming took 6 bases from V and 7 from J; bases not matched to a gene: 6. This chain's CDR3 is CATSPGQGGNEQFF. The CDR3 DNA is TGTGCCACCAGTCCGGGACAGGGTGGAAATGAGCAGTTCTTC.

The CDR3 DNA is TGCAGCGTTGAAGTTGGGCTTGGTAGCTCCTACGAGCAGTACTTC. The encoded protein is CSVEVGLGSSYEQYF. The V gene is TRBV29-1, the J gene TRBJ2-7; no clear D gene. Germline V gives CDR1 SQVTM, CDR2 ANQGSEA. The CDR3 extends over 15 amino acids. Trimming removed 1 base from V and 0 bases from J, with 13 bases in between.

The chain uses TRBV11-2 and TRBJ2-1; 8 bases agree with TRBD2. CDR1 is SGHAT and CDR2 is FQNNGV in the germline V gene. This CDR3 region has 11 residues. The V segment lost 5 bases and the J segment 12 bases; nucleotides outside the gene matches: 3. Written as DNA, the CDR3 is TGTGCCAGCAGCCCGGGAGGGGGGCAGTTCTTC. Its protein product is CASSPGGGQFF.

The V gene is TRBV21-1, the J gene TRBJ1-4. TRBV21-1 is deemed a pseudogene. The CDR3 is 18 amino acids. The CDR3 protein is CASSKVGGPRRTREKLFF. The CDR3 DNA sequence: TGTGCCAGCAGCAAAGTGGGGGGACCCAGGCGGACAAGAGAAAAACTGTTTTTT.

The V gene is TRBV14, the J gene TRBJ2-7; D not resolved. The CDR3 runs 14 residues. V shed 0 bases and J shed 6 bases, with 12 bases lying between them. Looked up from germline, CDR1 is SGHDN and CDR2 is FVKESK. The CDR3 nucleotides are TGTGCCAGCAGCCAAGATCTCCTTCCCGCCGAGCAGTACTTC. It translates to CASSQDLLPAEQYF.

This clone showed up just a few times. V is TRBV29-1 and J is TRBJ1-1; D is undetermined. The CDR3 length is 14 residues. CDR1 is SQVTM and CDR2 is ANQGSEA in the germline V gene. The V gene lost 4 bases and the J gene lost 4 bases, with 16 bases spanning the gap. CDR3 coding DNA: TGCAGCGTTGGCCTGGGAGTGGTGGGCACTGAAGCTTTCTTT. This sequence encodes CSVGLGVVGTEAFF.

The V call is TRBV27, the J call TRBJ2-7; 7 bases fit TRBD2. J lost 3 bases, V lost 2 bases, and 7 bases had no gene match. Germline CDR1 and CDR2: MNHEY and SMNVEV (reference sequence). The CDR3 has 15 residues. The CDR3 loop reads CASSLGEGRSYEQYF. As DNA, the CDR3 is TGTGCCAGCAGTTTAGGGGAGGGCAGGAGCTACGAGCAGTACTTC.

The V call is TRBV19, the J call TRBJ1-5; D remains ambiguous. The V end was cut by 1 base, the J end by 4 bases, with 11 bases between. Germline assignment: CDR1 LNHDA and CDR2 SQIVND (reference sequence). The CDR3 length is 15 residues. The CDR3 nucleotides are TGTGCCAGTAGTATAGTGCCGGTTTTGAATCAGCCCCAGCATTTT. Amino acids: CASSIVPVLNQPQHF.

V usage is TRBV2 and J usage is TRBJ2-5; TRBD2 aligns across 10 bases. V lost 2 bases, J lost 4 bases, and 4 bases stayed unmatched. Germline CDR1 and CDR2: SNHLY and FYNNEI. The CDR3 runs to 15 residues. The CDR3 loop reads CASSEPSGSRETQYF. In DNA form, the CDR3 reads TGTGCCAGCAGTGAACCTAGCGGGAGTAGAGAGACCCAGTACTTC.

The rearrangement uses TRBV30 and TRBJ2-3, with D possibly matching TRBD1 (6 bases). V was trimmed by 0 bases and J by 0 bases, leaving 22 bases between them. This CDR3 comprises 19 residues. CDR1 and CDR2 (germline): GTSNPN, SVGIG (reference sequence). The CDR3 reads CAWSVLLPGQGDSTDTQYF. The CDR3 DNA sequence: TGTGCCTGGAGTGTCCTCCTACCGGGACAAGGGGATAGCACAGATACGCAGTATTTT.

The chain links TRBV25-1 to TRBJ2-2, with D perhaps matching TRBD2 (5 bases). The CDR3 loop spans 15 amino acids. Looked up from germline, CDR1 is MGHDK and CDR2 is SYGVNS. V dropped 4 bases and J dropped 1 base, with 10 bases sitting between them. The CDR3 reads CASSAGLRNTGELFF. DNA for the CDR3: TGTGCCAGCAGTGCCGGACTGAGGAACACCGGGGAGCTGTTTTTT. Variable domain in full (rest from reference TRBV25-1 and TRBJ2-2): EADIYQTPRYLVIGTGKKITLECSQTMGHDKMYWYQQDPGMELHLIHYSYGVNSTEKGDLSSESTVSRIRTEHFPLTLESARPSHTSQYLCASSAGLRNTGELFFGEGSRLTVL.

This sequence joins TRBV27 and TRBJ1-1; D gene ambiguous. This CDR3 spans 13 amino acids. Trimming removed 0 bases from V and 5 bases from J, with 7 bases in between. Per the germline V gene, CDR1 is MNHEY and CDR2 is SMNVEV (reference sequence). CDR3 region: CASSLSRATEAFF. Here the CDR3 DNA reads TGTGCCAGCAGTTTATCTAGGGCAACTGAAGCTTTCTTT.

This clone was counted a single time. The chain combines TRBV11-2 with TRBJ2-7; 9 bases line up with TRBD1. Germline lookup yields CDR1 SGHAT and CDR2 FQNNGV. Trimming removed 4 bases from V and 6 bases from J; junction bases left unmatched: 4. The CDR3 has 13 residues. CDR3 loop: CASSWDRAREQYF. The CDR3 region has the DNA TGTGCCAGCAGCTGGGACAGGGCCCGCGAGCAGTACTTC.

The gene calls are TRBV7-2 and TRBJ1-1, with a tentative D call TRBD1 (6 bases). V lost 5 bases to trimming and J lost 0 bases, with 7 bases between them. CDR1 is SGHTA and CDR2 is FQGNSA in the germline V gene. The CDR3 loop spans 13 amino acids. As DNA, the CDR3 is TGTGCCAGCAGCACAGGGATGAACACTGAAGCTTTCTTT. Residues: CASSTGMNTEAFF.

The chain has TRBV10-3 and TRBJ1-3, with unresolved D. Germline values: CDR1 ENHRY, CDR2 SYGVKD. With 3 bases removed from V and 4 bases from J, the gap between germline ends came to 13 bases. The CDR3 contains 15 residues. The CDR3 region is CAISELRAAGNTIYF. The CDR3 nucleotides are TGTGCCATCAGTGAACTGCGGGCCGCGGGAAACACCATATATTTT.

The chain employs TRBV30 and TRBJ1-1, with D unclear. In germline, CDR1 is GTSNPN, CDR2 SVGIG (reference sequence). V dropped 0 bases and J dropped 8 bases, with 7 bases sitting between them. The CDR3 consists of 11 residues. The CDR3 reads CAWSVGGEAFF. CDR3 nucleotide sequence: TGTGCCTGGAGTGTGGGCGGGGAAGCTTTCTTT.

This clone has only one observation. One junction end does not reproduce the germline sequence, and a read error may be involved. The V and J genes are TRBV6-6 and TRBJ2-5, with D unclear. The CDR3 extends over 11 amino acids. Germline V lookup: CDR1 MNHNY, CDR2 SVGAGI (reference sequence). The chain's CDR3 is CASTYQETQYF. The CDR3, as DNA: TGTGCCAGCACTTACCAAGAGACCCAGTACTTC.

This clone has a single count. The V and J genes are TRBV5-1 and TRBJ2-5, with D uncertain. CDR1 is SGHRS and CDR2 is YFSETQ in the germline V gene. There are 14 residues in the CDR3. V gave up 6 bases and J gave up 5 bases, with 17 bases separating them. In nucleotides, the CDR3 is TGCGCCAGCACCAACCCCTCTAGTGAGGAGACCCAGTACTTC. As protein: CASTNPSSEETQYF.

The V call is TRBV6-5, the J call TRBJ1-3; D unclear. Between the trimmed V and J ends, which lost 5 bases and 0 bases, there was a span of 8 bases. The CDR3 spans 14 residues. The germline gives CDR1 MNHEY, CDR2 SVGAGI. CDR3 sequence reads: CASSRVSSGNTIYF. As DNA, the CDR3 is TGTGCCAGCAGTAGAGTTAGCTCTGGAAACACCATATATTTT.

The chain combines TRBV29-1 with TRBJ1-1; D gene ambiguous. CDR3 length equals 15 residues. V was cut by 7 bases and J by 0 bases, with 18 bases left in between. Looked up from germline, CDR1 is SQVTM and CDR2 is ANQGSEA. CDR3 nucleotides: TGCAGCGGCAAAGGCTTTCCCCCCATGAACACTGAAGCTTTCTTT. Its protein product is CSGKGFPPMNTEAFF.

The chain combines TRBV29-1 with TRBJ1-2, with 10 bases aligning to TRBD1. The CDR3 extends over 13 amino acids. V lost 5 bases to trimming and J lost 4 bases; unmatched junction nucleotides: 4. Germline V CDR1 and CDR2: SQVTM, ANQGSEA. As DNA, the CDR3 is TGCAGCGTTAGGGGACAGGGGATCTATGGCTACACCTTC. Protein sequence: CSVRGQGIYGYTF.

The rearrangement uses TRBV4-2 and TRBJ2-2; 9 bases fit TRBD2. Germline values: CDR1 LGHNA, CDR2 YNFKEQ. This CDR3 is built from 16 residues. The J segment lost 1 base and the V segment lost 0 bases, leaving 0 bases of the junction unmatched. The CDR3: CASSQELAGNTGELFF. For the CDR3, the DNA is TGTGCCAGCAGCCAAGAACTAGCGGGGAACACCGGGGAGCTGTTTTTT.

The genes are TRBV6-5 and TRBJ1-5; a possible D gene is TRBD1 (5 bases). Trimming shortened V by 8 bases and J by 0 bases, and 11 bases separated the two germline ends. Germline-derived CDR1 and CDR2 are MNHEY and SVGAGI. The CDR3 totals 14 residues. CDR3 residues: CASSIQGSNQPQHF. The CDR3 nucleotides are TGTGCCAGCTCTATTCAGGGTAGCAATCAGCCCCAGCATTTT.

V gene TRBV7-2 combines with J gene TRBJ1-6, with a weak D call TRBD1 (6 bases). Trimming took 4 bases from V and 6 from J, leaving 10 bases between them. This CDR3 has 14 residues. CDR1 is SGHTA, CDR2 FQGNSA, per germline. The CDR3: CASSYRAPNSPLHF. The CDR3 bases are TGTGCCAGCAGCTACAGGGCCCCTAATTCACCCCTCCACTTT. Supplemented by reference TRBV7-2 and TRBJ1-6, the full variable domain reads GAGVSQSPSNKVTEKGKDVELRCDPISGHTALYWYRQSLGQGLEFLIYFQGNSAPDKSGLPSDRFSAERTGGSVSTLTIQRTQQEDSAVYLCASSYRAPNSPLHFGNGTRLTVT.

The chain recombines TRBV19 with TRBJ2-3; 9 bases align to TRBD2. This CDR3 is 15 amino acids long. Germline CDR1 reads LNHDA; CDR2 reads SQIVND (reference sequence). The trim removed 6 bases at V and 2 bases at J, leaving 6 bases unmatched. The CDR3 coding sequence is TGTGCCAGTAGAAAACTAGCGGGCTACACAGATACGCAGTATTTT. Residues: CASRKLAGYTDTQYF.

The rearrangement links TRBV2 to TRBJ2-7; no clear D. Trimming removed 7 bases at V and 4 bases at J, with 8 bases between. Germline-derived CDR1 and CDR2 are SNHLY and FYNNEI. The CDR3 loop spans 11 amino acids. CDR3 sequence (DNA): TGTGCCAGCAACTGGAGTTACGAGCAGTACTTC. Translation: CASNWSYEQYF.

The V and J genes are TRBV28 and TRBJ2-6; 7 bases agree with TRBD2. Unmatched junction bases numbered 10, after V lost 8 bases and J lost 0 bases. The CDR3 is made up of 17 amino acids. Germline CDR1 is MDHEN and CDR2 is SYDVKM. CDR3 protein: CASLMGGYSSGANVLTF. As DNA, the CDR3 is TGTGCCAGCCTCATGGGGGGGTATAGCTCTGGGGCCAACGTCCTGACTTTC.